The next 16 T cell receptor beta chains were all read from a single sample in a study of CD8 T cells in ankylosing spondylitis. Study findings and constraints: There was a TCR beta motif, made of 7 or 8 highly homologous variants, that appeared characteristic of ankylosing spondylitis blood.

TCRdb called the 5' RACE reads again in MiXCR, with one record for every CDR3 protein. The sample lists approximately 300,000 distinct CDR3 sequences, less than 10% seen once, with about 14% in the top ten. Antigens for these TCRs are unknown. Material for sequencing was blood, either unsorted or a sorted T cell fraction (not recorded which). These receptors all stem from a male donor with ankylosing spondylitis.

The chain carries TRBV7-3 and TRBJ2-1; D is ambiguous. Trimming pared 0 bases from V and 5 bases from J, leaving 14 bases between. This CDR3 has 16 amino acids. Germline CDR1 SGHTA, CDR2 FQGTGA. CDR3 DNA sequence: TGTGCCAGCAGCTTAACTCGCTCGCACCACGACAATGAGCAGTTCTTC. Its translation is CASSLTRSHHDNEQFF.

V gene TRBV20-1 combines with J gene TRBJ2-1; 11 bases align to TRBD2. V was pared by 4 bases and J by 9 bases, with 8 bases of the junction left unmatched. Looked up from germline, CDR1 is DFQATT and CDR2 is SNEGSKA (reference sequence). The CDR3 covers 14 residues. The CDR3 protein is CSAIAGGPSAEQFF. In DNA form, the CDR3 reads TGCAGTGCTATAGCGGGAGGGCCAAGTGCTGAGCAGTTCTTC.

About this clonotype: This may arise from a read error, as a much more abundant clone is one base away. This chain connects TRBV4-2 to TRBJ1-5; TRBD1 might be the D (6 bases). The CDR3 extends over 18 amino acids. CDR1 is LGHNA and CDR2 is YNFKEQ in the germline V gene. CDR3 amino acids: CANSQAGAGDESNQPQHF. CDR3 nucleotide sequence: TGTGCCAACAGCCAAGCAGGGGCAGGGGATGAGAGCAATCAGCCCCAGCATTTT.

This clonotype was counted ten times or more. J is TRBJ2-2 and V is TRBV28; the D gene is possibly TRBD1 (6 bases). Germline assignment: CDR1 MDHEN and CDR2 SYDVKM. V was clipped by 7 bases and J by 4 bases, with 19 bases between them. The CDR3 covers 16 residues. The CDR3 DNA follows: TGTGCCAGCACCTCTGGTGACAGGATGATCACCGGGGAGCTGTTTTTT. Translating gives CASTSGDRMITGELFF.

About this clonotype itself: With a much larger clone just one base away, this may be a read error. This chain's CDR3 is CASSTQGVVNELYF. CDR3 coding DNA: TGTGCCAGCTCAACTCAAGGCGTCGTGAACGAGCTGTACTTC. The rearrangement joins TRBV18 to TRBJ2-7; no clear D gene. CDR3 length: 14 residues. CDR1 is KGHSH and CDR2 is LQKENI in the germline V gene.

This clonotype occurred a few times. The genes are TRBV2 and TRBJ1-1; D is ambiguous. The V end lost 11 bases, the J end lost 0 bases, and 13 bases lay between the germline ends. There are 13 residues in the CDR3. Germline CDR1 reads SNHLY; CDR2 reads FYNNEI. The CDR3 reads CAASKNMNTEAFF. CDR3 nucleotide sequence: TGTGCCGCATCGAAGAACATGAACACTGAAGCTTTCTTT.

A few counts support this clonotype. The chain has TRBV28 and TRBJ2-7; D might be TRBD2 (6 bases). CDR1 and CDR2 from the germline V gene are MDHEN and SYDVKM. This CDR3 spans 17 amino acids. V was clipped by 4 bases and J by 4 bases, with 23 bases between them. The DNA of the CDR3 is TGTGCCAGCAGTTCGAATTTAGGACTACCCGTAAGATACGAGCAGTACTTC. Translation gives CASSSNLGLPVRYEQYF.

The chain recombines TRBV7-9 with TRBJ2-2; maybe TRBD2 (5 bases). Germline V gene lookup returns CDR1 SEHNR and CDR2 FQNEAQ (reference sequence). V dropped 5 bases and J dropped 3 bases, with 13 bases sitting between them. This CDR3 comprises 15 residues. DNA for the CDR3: TGTGCCAGCAGCCCGCGGGCCATTGACACCGGGGAGCTGTTTTTT. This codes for CASSPRAIDTGELFF.

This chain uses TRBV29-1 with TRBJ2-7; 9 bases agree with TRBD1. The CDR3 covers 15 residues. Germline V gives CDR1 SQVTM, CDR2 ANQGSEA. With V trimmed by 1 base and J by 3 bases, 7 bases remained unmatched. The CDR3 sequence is CSVEAPTGGNYEQYF. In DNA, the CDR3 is TGCAGCGTTGAAGCCCCGACAGGGGGGAACTACGAGCAGTACTTC.

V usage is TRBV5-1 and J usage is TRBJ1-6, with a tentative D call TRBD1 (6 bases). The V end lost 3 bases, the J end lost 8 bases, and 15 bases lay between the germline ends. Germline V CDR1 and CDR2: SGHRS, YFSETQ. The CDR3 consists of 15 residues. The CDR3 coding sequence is TGCGCCAGCAGCTCCGCCCCAGGGGAGGATTCACCCCTCCACTTT. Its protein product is CASSSAPGEDSPLHF.

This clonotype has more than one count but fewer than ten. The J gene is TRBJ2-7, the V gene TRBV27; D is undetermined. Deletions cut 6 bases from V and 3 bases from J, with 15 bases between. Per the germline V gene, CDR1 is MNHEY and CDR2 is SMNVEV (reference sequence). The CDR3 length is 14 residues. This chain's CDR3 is CASRAPQVIYEQYF. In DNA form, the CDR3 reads TGTGCCAGCAGAGCCCCGCAAGTAATCTACGAGCAGTACTTC.

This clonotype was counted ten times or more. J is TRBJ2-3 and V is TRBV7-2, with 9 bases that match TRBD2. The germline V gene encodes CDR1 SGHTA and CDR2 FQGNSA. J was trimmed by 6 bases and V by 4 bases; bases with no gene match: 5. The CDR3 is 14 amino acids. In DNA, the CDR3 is TGTGCCAGCAGCTCGGGACTAGCCGGGGATACGCAGTATTTT. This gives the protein CASSSGLAGDTQYF.

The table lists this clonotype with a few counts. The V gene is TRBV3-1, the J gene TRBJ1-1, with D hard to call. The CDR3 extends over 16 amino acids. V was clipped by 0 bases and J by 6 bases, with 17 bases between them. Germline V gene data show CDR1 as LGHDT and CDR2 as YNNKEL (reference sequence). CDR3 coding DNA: TGTGCCAGCAGCCAAGAACATCTGGGGTGGGCGGCTGAAGCTTTCTTT. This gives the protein CASSQEHLGWAAEAFF. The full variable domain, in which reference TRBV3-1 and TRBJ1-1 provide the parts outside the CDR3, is DTAVSQTPKYLVTQMGNDKSIKCEQNLGHDTMYWYKQDSKKFLKIMFSYNNKELIINETVPNRFSPKSPDKAHLNLHINSLELGDSAVYFCASSQEHLGWAAEAFFGQGTRLTVV.

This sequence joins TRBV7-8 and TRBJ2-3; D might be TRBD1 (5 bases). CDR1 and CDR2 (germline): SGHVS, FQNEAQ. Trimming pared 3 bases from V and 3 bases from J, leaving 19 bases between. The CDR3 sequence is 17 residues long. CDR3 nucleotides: TGTGCCAGCAGCTTCCCTCATTTATGGGGCAAAACAGATACGCAGTATTTT. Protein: CASSFPHLWGKTDTQYF.

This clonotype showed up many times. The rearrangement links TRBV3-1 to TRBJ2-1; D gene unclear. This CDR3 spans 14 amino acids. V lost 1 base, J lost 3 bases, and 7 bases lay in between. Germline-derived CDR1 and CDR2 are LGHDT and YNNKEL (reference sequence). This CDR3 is CASSQAASYNEQFF. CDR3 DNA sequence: TGTGCCAGCAGCCAAGCGGCCAGCTACAATGAGCAGTTCTTC.

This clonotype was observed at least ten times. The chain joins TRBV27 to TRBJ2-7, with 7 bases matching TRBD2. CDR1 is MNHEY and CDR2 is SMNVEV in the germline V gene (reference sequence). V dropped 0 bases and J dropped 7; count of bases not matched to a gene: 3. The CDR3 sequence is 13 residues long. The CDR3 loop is CASSLSLGLEQYF. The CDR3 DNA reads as TGTGCCAGCAGTTTATCGCTGGGACTAGAGCAGTACTTC.